This T cell receptor (beta chain) was identified in a study of blood T cell repertoires in COVID-19. Sequencing used immunoSEQ multiplex PCR; TCRdb keeps in-frame clones, though not all of them. The data hold fewer than 20,000 clones, with roughly four fifths observed a single time. The V end was cut by 5 bases, the J end by 0 bases, with 10 bases between. This CDR3 region has 14 residues. Germline values: CDR1 SEHNR, CDR2 FQNEAQ (reference sequence). This TCR came from a man in his forties with active or convalescent COVID-19. The chain combines TRBV7-9 with TRBJ1-1; D possibly corresponds to TRBD1 (5 bases). Sequencing input: peripheral blood. CDR3 in amino acids: CASSPDTVNTEAFF. The CDR3 DNA reads as TGTGCCAGCAGCCCGGACACGGTGAACACTGAAGCTTTCTTT.